The clone carrying this T cell receptor (beta chain) came up a few times. What it recognizes is unknown. This sample is drawn from a study of T cell repertoires in cytomegalovirus infection. Overall study: Carrying CMV and the relevant HLA type showed in public TCR beta signatures. Study-wide results and limits: Ex vivo, HLA-C-restricted CMV-specific TCR beta clonotypes prevailed over the rest of the response.

In TCRdb, the reads were re-called with MiXCR into one record per CDR3 protein. Here the sample spans around 710,000 distinct CDR3 sequences, 25% to 30% being singletons. Deletions cut 8 bases from V and 2 bases from J, with 13 bases between. Germline V CDR1 and CDR2: SEHNR, FQNEAQ (reference sequence). The CDR3 is 13 residues long. The material sequenced was cultured CD8+ T cells from PBMCs, taken from culture after CMV antigen stimulation. V usage is TRBV7-9 and J usage is TRBJ2-7; D possibly matches TRBD1 or TRBD2 (5 bases each). This sequence originates from a human donor in good health (CMV status not recorded). Some clones in this sample may be carry-over from other donors' samples. CDR3 coding DNA: TGTGCCAGCCGGGACGGCGGAACCTACGAGCAGTACTTC. Its translation is CASRDGGTYEQYF. Combining the CDR3 with reference TRBV7-9 and TRBJ2-7 gives the whole variable domain DTGVSQNPRHKITKRGQNVTFRCDPISEHNRLYWYRQTLGQGPEFLTYFQNEAQLEKSRLLSDRFSAERPKGSFSTLEIQRTEQGDSAMYLCASRDGGTYEQYFGPGTRLTVT.